Each of the 2 T cell receptor beta chains below was sequenced from the same sample in a study of CD8+ T cells in alopecia areata (dated by TCRdb to the late 2010s). The treatment or condition label on this specimen signifies: oral pan-JAK inhibitor, 5-10 mg twice daily. The receptor library was made with the immunoSEQ multiplex PCR assay. RNA was extracted from all samples and reverse transcribed into cDNA as template for TCR sequencing. The source is immuneACCESS, and TCRdb retained only in-frame sequences with V and J called. Part of the clones is not carried over; for the studies checked, unresolved V genes explain less than half of this, and the remainder is unexplained. The sample table shows 95,000 to 110,000 clones, and around 84% are seen once. The top ten constitute roughly 10% of the sample. This specimen consisted of CD8+ T cells sorted from blood, obtained at roughly week 30, from a patient treated with tofacitinib. The receptors originated from a human donor with alopecia areata.

Only one count was recorded for this clone. This chain connects TRBV27 to TRBJ2-5, with D perhaps matching TRBD1 or TRBD2 (5 bases each). Trimming left V 6 bases short and J 2 bases short, with 16 bases between. CDR1 and CDR2 (germline): MNHEY, SMNVEV (reference sequence). The CDR3 has 15 amino acids. CDR3 sequence (DNA): TGTGCCAGCAGAAGGGACCGAGACAGACAAGAGACCCAGTACTTC. Translated: CASRRDRDRQETQYF.

This clone occurred a few times. The chain recombines TRBV7-2 with TRBJ2-1, with D hard to call. Per the germline V gene, CDR1 is SGHTA and CDR2 is FQGNSA. This CDR3 is built from 17 residues. Between the trimmed V and J ends, which lost 2 bases and 0 bases, there was a span of 14 bases. Here the CDR3 DNA reads TGTGCCAGCAGCTTATTGTTGGAGTCCAGCTCCTACAATGAGCAGTTCTTC. Protein: CASSLLLESSSYNEQFF.